This T cell receptor (beta chain) was captured by sequencing in a study of spatial heterogeneity in lung cancer (dated by TCRdb to between 2017 and 2020). In terms of the full investigation: Beta-chain transcripts were consistently detected in greater numbers than alpha-chain transcripts, which likely reflected higher beta-chain transcript abundance. The study linked features of the TCR repertoire to counts of nonsynonymous mutations, which were determined by whole-exome sequencing of tumor tissue. TCR alpha and beta repertoires were quantitatively compared across multiple tumor regions, matched nontumor lung and blood in non-small cell lung cancer. In the raw uncorrected reads, each unique combination of TCR and UMI appeared more than ten times on average. In tumor regions, TCR transcript counts showed a strong correlation with a T cell transcriptional module score from matched bulk RNA-seq. At surgery, hundreds of tumor regions, around 64 matched nontumor lung samples and 56 PBMC samples were TCR-sequenced for both alpha and beta chains. On the study overall, not on this receptor specifically: Estimated TCR-seq coverage of tumor T cells was only roughly 7.3% for alpha chains and around 13% for beta chains. The count of ubiquitous expanded TCRs correlated with the count of ubiquitous nonsynonymous mutations, and the count of regional expanded TCRs correlated with the count of regional nonsynonymous mutations. The tumor nonsynonymous mutation count correlated with the number of expanded intratumoral alpha and beta TCRs. Additional single-cell paired TCR alpha and beta sequencing was considered necessary to confirm, at a functional level, the hypothesis that regional TCRs recognize regional mutations.

Reading the label with the study, this specimen's time point is: sample taken at primary tumor resection. Donors were over 60 patients with early-stage, untreated non-small cell lung cancer from the lung TRACERx cohort. For TCR sequencing, whole RNA was extracted from tumor and nontumor lung tissue, or from cryopreserved PBMC samples, and no cell sorting was done. Only patients with enough RNA available from two or more tumor regions were chosen for TCR sequencing. A lung pathologist reviewed the tumor and adjacent nontumor lung specimens before the specimens were selected. The library was made by 5' RACE. Sequencing was carried out with a NextSeq 500. The TCR library protocol attached a unique molecular identifier to each TCR cDNA molecule to allow correction of PCR and sequencing errors. The source study handled its data this way. TCR identification, UMI-based error correction and CDR3 extraction were all carried out with Decombinator tools. TCRs above a frequency of 2 per 1,000, corresponding to the top 1% of the tumor frequency distribution, were defined as expanded. Expanded tumor TCRs were classed as regional if statistically deemed absent (corrected P<0.05) from at least one tumor region, otherwise ubiquitous. Rényi diversity was computed with the R vegan package after subsampling each repertoire 100 times to 5,000 TCRs. CDR3 similarity networks were built from amino acid triplet string-kernel similarity, connecting CDR3s with pairwise similarity above 0.82. The raw public reads went through TCRdb reprocessing: fastp at Q25, MiXCR clone calling, in-frame beta chains kept. For every CDR3 protein sequence, its rows merge into one entry that carries the most common genes and DNA. The V and J calls reflect TCRdb's pipeline rather than the authors' work. The sample includes several thousand distinct CDR3 sequences, with roughly 4% observed a single time. The ten biggest clones cover around 24% of the sample.

Taken from cysteine to phenylalanine, the CDR3 has 16 residues. Just CDR3 DNA is preserved here, 48 bases in frame from base 1. V was cut back by 0 bases and J by 10 bases, leaving a gap of 24 bases between them. The germline V gene (reference sequence) specifies DFQATT as CDR1 and SNEGSKA as CDR2. This clonotype is described as medium-sized (0.01 to 0.1%). The clone's antigen remains unknown. Within one base of it there is no much larger clone, and no base qualities were kept. The sequence was obtained from a female donor with early-stage non-small cell lung cancer. The starting material was lung tumor tissue, obtained at surgery. The rearrangement joined TRBV20-1 to TRBJ1-1, and perhaps TRBD1 as D gene, on 6 matching bases. This receptor has the CDR3 CSARDSLTGLGLGAFF. In nucleotide form, the sequence is TGCAGTGCTAGAGATTCTCTGACAGGCCTTGGCCTGGGAGCTTTCTTT.